The 3 T cell receptor beta chains given below trace back to one sample, sequenced in a study of cytomegalovirus exposure and HLA in healthy donors. 13 Jbeta primers and 60 Vbeta primers were used for the PCR. Method: immunoSEQ multiplex PCR; TCRdb's copy keeps in-frame clones and lacks some. The sample holds 150,000 to 200,000 clones, about 80% seen once. Sequenced sample: PBMCs. The receptors were gathered from a woman in her twenties or thirties in good health and CMV-seronegative.

The CDR3, as DNA: TGTGCCAACACAGGGCCAGAAGAGACCCAGTACTTC. Translating gives CANTGPEETQYF. This chain uses TRBV2 with TRBJ2-5; possible D gene TRBD1, 6 bases. Germline assignment: CDR1 SNHLY and CDR2 FYNNEI. Trimming stripped 10 bases from V and 3 bases from J, with 12 bases between. The CDR3 is 12 amino acids.

This rearrangement joins TRBV5-8 to TRBJ2-1; D possibly corresponds to TRBD2 (5 bases). This CDR3 spans 15 amino acids. Trimming stripped 0 bases from V and 0 bases from J, with 7 bases between. Germline V gene sequence: CDR1 SGHTS, CDR2 YDEGEE. CDR3 in DNA: TGTGCCAGCAGCTTGGGAGGGAGCTCCTACAATGAGCAGTTCTTC. Translated, it gives CASSLGGSSYNEQFF.

This clone was seen only a few times. The chain is built from TRBV19 and TRBJ1-4, with D possibly matching TRBD1 (5 bases). Germline V gene sequence: CDR1 LNHDA, CDR2 SQIVND (reference sequence). The CDR3 extends over 15 amino acids. Deletions cut 1 base from V and 7 bases from J, with 13 bases between. This CDR3 is CASSIARGRGEKLFF. As DNA, the CDR3 is TGTGCCAGTAGTATAGCCCGGGGGAGGGGTGAAAAACTGTTTTTT.